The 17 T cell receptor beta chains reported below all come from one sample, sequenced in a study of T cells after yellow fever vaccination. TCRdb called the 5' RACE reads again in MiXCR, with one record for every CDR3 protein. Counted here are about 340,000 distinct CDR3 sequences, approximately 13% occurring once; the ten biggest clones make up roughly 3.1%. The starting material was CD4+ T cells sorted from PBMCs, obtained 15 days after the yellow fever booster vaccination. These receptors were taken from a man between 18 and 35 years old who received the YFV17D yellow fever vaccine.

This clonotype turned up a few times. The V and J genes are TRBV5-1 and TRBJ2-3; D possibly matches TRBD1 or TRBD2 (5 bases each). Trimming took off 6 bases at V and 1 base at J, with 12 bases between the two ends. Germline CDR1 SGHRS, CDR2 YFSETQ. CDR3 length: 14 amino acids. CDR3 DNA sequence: TGCGCCAGCAAGTCGGGGCAGGGCACAGATACGCAGTATTTT. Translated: CASKSGQGTDTQYF.

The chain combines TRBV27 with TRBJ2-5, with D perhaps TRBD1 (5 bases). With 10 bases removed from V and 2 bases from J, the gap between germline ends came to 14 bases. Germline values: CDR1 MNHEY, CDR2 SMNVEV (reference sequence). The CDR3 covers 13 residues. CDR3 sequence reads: CATQSQGQETQYF. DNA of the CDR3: TGTGCCACCCAATCGCAGGGTCAAGAGACCCAGTACTTC.

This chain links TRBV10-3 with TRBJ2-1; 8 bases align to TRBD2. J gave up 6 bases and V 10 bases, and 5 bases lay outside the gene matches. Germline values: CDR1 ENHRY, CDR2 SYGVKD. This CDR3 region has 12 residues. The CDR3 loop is CATEAGGNEQFF. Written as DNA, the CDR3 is TGTGCCACCGAGGCGGGGGGCAATGAGCAGTTCTTC.

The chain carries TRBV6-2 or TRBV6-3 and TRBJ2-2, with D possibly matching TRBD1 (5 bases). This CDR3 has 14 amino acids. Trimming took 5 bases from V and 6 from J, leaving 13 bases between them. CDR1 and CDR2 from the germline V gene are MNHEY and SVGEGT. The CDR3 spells CASSAHRTPGELFF. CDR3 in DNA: TGTGCCAGCAGTGCCCACAGGACCCCCGGGGAGCTGTTTTTT.

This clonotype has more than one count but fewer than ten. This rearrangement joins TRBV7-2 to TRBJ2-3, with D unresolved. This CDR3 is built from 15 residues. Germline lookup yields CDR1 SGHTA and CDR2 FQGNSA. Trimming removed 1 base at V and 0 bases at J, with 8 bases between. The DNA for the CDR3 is TGTGCCAGCAGCTTAGTGGAATCTAGCACAGATACGCAGTATTTT. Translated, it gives CASSLVESSTDTQYF.

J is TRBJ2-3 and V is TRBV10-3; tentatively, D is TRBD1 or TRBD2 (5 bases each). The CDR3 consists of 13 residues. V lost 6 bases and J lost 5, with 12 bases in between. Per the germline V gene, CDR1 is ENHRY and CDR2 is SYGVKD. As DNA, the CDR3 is TGTGCCATCAGGAGGGGATGGGAAGATACGCAGTATTTT. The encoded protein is CAIRRGWEDTQYF.

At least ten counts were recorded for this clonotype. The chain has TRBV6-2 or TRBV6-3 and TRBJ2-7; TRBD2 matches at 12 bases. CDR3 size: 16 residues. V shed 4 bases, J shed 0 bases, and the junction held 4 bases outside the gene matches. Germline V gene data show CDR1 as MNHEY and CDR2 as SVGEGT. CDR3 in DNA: TGTGCCAGCAGTTGGACTAGCGGGGCGAGCTCCTACGAGCAGTACGTC. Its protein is CASSWTSGASSYEQYV.

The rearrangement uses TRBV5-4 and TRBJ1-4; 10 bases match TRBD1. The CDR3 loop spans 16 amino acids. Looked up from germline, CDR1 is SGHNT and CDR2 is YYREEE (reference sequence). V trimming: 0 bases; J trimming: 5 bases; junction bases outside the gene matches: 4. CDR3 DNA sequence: TGTGCCAGCAGCTTGGCCCAGGACAGGGGGAATGAAAAACTGTTTTTT. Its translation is CASSLAQDRGNEKLFF.

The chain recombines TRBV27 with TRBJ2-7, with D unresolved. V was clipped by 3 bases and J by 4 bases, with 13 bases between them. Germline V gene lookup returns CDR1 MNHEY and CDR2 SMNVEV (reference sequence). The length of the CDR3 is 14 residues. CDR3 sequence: CASSFSSGAYEQYV. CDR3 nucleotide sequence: TGTGCCAGCAGTTTTTCATCGGGCGCATACGAGCAGTACGTC.

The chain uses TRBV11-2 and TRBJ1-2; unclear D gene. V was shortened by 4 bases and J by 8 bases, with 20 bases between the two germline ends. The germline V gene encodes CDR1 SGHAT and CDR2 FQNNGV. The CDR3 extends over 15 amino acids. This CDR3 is CASSSFAAGPRGYTF. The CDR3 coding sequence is TGTGCCAGCAGCTCGTTCGCGGCCGGACCTAGGGGCTACACCTTC. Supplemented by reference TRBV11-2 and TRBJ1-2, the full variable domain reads EAGVAQSPRYKIIEKRQSVAFWCNPISGHATLYWYQQILGQGPKLLIQFQNNGVVDDSQLPKDRFSAERLKGVDSTLKIQPAKLEDSAVYLCASSSFAAGPRGYTFGSGTRLTVV.

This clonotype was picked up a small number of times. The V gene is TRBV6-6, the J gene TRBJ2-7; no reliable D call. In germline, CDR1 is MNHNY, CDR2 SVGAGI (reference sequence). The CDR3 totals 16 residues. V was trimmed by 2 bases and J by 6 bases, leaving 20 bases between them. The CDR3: CASSYPITGSPSEQYF. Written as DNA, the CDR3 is TGTGCCAGCAGTTACCCCATCACGGGCAGTCCAAGCGAGCAGTACTTC.

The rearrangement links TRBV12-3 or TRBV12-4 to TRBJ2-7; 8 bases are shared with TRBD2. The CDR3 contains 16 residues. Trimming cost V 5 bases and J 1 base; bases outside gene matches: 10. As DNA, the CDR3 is TGTGCCAGCAGTCCTATGGGCGGGGGGATATCCTACGAGCAGTACTTC. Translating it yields CASSPMGGGISYEQYF.

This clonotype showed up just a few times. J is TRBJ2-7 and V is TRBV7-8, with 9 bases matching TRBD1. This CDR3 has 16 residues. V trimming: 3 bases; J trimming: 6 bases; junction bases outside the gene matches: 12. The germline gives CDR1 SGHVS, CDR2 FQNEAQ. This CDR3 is CASSFLPGTGSGEQYF. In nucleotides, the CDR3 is TGTGCCAGCAGCTTTCTCCCCGGGACAGGGTCCGGCGAGCAGTACTTC.

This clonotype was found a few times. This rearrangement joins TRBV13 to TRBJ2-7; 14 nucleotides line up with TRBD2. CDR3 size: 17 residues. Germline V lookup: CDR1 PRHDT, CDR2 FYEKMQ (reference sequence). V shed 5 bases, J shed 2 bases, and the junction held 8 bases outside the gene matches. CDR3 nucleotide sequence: TGTGCCAGCAGCCATCGGACTAGCGGGGGGAGGACCTACGAGCAGTACGTC. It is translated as CASSHRTSGGRTYEQYV.

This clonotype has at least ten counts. CDR3 DNA: TGCAGCGTTACCCTCAGCGTGGGCTACACCTTC. This codes for CSVTLSVGYTF. The chain joins TRBV29-1 to TRBJ1-2; the D is unclear. Germline V gene data show CDR1 as SQVTM and CDR2 as ANQGSEA. The CDR3 length is 11 residues. V was cut by 5 bases and J by 8 bases, with 12 bases left in between.

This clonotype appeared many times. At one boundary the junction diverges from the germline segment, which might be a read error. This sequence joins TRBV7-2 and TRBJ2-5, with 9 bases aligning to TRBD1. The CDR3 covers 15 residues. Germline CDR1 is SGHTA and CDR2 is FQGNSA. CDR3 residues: CASSLGDRDQETQYF. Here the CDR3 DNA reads TGCGCCAGCAGCTTGGGGGACAGGGATCAAGAGACCCAGTACTTC.

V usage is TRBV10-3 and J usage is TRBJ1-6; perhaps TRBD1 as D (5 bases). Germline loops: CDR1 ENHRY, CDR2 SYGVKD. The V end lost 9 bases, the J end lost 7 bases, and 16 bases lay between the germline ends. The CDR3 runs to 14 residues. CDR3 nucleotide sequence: TGTGCCATGACTGTCGGGGGGATCAATTCACCCCTCCACTTT. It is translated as CAMTVGGINSPLHF.